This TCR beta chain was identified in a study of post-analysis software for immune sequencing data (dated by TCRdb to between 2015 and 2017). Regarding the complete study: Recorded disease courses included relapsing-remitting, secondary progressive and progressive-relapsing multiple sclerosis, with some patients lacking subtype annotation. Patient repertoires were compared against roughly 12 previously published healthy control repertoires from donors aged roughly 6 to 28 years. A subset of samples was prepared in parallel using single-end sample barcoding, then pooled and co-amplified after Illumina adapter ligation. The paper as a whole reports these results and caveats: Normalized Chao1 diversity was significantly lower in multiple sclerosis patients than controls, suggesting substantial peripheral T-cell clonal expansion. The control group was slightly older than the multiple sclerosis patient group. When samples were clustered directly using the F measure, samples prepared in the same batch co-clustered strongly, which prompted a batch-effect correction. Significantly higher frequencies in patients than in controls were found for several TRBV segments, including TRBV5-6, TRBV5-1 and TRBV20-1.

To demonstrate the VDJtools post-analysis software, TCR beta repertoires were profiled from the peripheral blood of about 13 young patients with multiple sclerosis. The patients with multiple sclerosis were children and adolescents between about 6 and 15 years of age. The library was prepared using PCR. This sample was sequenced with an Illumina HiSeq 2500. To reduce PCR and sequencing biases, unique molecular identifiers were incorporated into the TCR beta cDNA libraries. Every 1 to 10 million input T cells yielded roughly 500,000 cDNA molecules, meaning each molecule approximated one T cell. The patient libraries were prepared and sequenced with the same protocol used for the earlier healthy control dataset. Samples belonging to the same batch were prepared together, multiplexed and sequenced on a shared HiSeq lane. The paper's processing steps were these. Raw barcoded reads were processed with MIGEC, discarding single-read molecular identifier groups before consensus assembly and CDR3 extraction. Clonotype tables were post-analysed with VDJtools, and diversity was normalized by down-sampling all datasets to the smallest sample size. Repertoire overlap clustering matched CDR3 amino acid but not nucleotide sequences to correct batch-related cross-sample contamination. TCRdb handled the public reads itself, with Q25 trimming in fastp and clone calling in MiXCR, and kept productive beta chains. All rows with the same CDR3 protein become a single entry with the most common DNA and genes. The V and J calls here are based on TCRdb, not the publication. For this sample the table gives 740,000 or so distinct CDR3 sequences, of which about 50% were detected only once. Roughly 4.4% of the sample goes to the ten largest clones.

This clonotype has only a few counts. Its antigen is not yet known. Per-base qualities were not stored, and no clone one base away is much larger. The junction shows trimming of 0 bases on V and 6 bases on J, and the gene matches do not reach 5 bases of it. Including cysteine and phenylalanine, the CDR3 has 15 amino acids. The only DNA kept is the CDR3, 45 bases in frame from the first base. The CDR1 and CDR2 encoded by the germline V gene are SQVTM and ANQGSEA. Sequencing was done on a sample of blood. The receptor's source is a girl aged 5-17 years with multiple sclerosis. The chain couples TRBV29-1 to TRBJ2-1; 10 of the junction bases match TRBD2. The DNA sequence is TGCAGCGTTGAAGAAACTAGCGGGACGGGCAATGAGCAGTTCTTC. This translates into CSVEETSGTGNEQFF.